One sample yielded the 6 T cell receptor beta chains listed below, sequenced in a study of T cells in Graves' hyperthyroidism and ophthalmopathy. There were TCR beta CDR3 regions amplified from RNA transcripts. In the first-round RT-PCR of the TCR CDR3, the HTBI primer set was used. TCRdb called the multiplex PCR reads again in MiXCR, with one record for every CDR3 protein. This sample yields 500,000 to 750,000 distinct CDR3 sequences, of which approximately 14% are seen a single time; around 7.5% belongs to the top ten. Sequencing was done on a sample of blood. These receptors all come from a woman under 40 with Graves' hyperthyroidism.

This clonotype was detected many times. As DNA, the CDR3 is TGTGCCAGCAGCCCCACAAGGACAGGGGGATATGAGCAGTACTTC. Translating gives CASSPTRTGGYEQYF. The chain recombines TRBV3-1 with TRBJ2-7, with 10 bases identical to TRBD1. Looked up from germline, CDR1 is LGHDT and CDR2 is YNNKEL (reference sequence). This CDR3 contains 15 residues. Trimming removed 4 bases from V and 7 bases from J; junction bases left unmatched: 10.

For this clonotype: The junction shows a germline mismatch at one end, possibly a read error. This sequence joins TRBV25-1 and TRBJ2-1, with 7 positions matching TRBD1. The CDR3 runs 13 residues. CDR1 is MGHDK, CDR2 SYGVNS, per germline. DNA for the CDR3: TGTGCCGGCAGGACAGGACCTTACAATGAGCAGTTCTTC. Translating gives CAGRTGPYNEQFF. Combining the CDR3 with reference TRBV25-1 and TRBJ2-1 gives the whole variable domain EADIYQTPRYLVIGTGKKITLECSQTMGHDKMYWYQQDPGMELHLIHYSYGVNSTEKGDLSSESTVSRIRTEHFPLTLESARPSHTSQYLCAGRTGPYNEQFFGPGTRLTVL.

This chain links TRBV5-4 with TRBJ2-3; 8 bases line up with TRBD2. This CDR3 comprises 14 residues. The germline CDR1 and CDR2 sequences are SGHNT and YYREEE (reference sequence). V shed 4 bases and J 4 bases; nucleotides not matched to a gene: 5. Written as DNA, the CDR3 is TGTGCCAGCAGCGCGGGGGGAGGGGCAGATACGCAGTATTTT. Protein sequence: CASSAGGGADTQYF.

The V gene is TRBV12-3 or TRBV12-4, the J gene TRBJ2-6; D may be TRBD1 (6 bases). The CDR3 sequence is 19 residues long. Trimming stripped 3 bases from V and 0 bases from J, with 18 bases between. CDR3 sequence (DNA): TGTGCCAGCAGTTTTACGGACAGACCATTAACCTCTGGGGCCAACGTCCTGACTTTC. Translating it yields CASSFTDRPLTSGANVLTF.

The genes are TRBV7-2 and TRBJ2-3; 11 positions agree with TRBD2. Germline trimming cut 0 bases from V and 1 base from J; bases unmatched to any gene: 3. The CDR3 loop spans 17 amino acids. CDR1 is SGHTA, CDR2 FQGNSA, per germline. In DNA form, the CDR3 reads TGTGCCAGCAGCTTAGCGCTGACTAGCGGGGGCACAGATACGCAGTATTTT. Its translation is CASSLALTSGGTDTQYF.

This clonotype was detected only a few times. This sequence joins TRBV20-1 and TRBJ2-4, with 9 bases matching TRBD1. Germline trimming cut 3 bases from V and 12 bases from J; bases unmatched to any gene: 9. The CDR3 has 13 amino acids. CDR1 is DFQATT, CDR2 SNEGSKA, per germline (reference sequence). The CDR3 loop reads CSASYGWDRDQYF. For the CDR3, the DNA is TGCAGTGCTAGTTATGGATGGGACAGGGATCAGTACTTC.